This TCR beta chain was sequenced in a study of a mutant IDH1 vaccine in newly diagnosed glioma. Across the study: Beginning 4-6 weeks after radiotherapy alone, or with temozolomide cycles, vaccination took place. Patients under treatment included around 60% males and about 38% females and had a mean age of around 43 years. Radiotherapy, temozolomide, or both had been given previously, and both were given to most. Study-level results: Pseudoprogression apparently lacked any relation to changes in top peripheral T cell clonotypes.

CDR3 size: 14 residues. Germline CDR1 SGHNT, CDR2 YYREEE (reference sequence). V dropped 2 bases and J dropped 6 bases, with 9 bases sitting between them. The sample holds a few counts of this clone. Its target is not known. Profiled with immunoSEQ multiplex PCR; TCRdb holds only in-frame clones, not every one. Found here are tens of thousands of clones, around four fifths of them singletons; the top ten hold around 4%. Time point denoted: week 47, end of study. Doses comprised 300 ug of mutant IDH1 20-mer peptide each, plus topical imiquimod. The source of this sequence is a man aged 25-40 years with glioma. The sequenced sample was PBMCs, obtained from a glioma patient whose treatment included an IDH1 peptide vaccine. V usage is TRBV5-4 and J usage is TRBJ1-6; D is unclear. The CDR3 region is CASSLKSRNSPLHF. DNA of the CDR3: TGTGCCAGCAGCTTAAAGAGCCGTAATTCACCCCTCCACTTT.